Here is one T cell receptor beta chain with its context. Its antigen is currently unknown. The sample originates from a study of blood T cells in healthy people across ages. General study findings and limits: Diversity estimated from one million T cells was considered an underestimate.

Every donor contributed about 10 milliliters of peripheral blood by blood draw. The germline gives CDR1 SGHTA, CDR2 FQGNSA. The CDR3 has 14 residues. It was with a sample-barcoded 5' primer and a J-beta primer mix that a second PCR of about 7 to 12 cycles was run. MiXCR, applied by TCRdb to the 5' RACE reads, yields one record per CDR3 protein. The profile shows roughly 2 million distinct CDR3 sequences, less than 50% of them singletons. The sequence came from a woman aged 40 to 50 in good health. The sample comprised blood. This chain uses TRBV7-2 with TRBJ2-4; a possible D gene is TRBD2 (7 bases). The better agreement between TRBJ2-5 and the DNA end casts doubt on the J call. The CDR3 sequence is CATKYRGGGETQYF. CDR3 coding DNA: TGTGCCACTAAATACCGGGGAGGGGGAGAGACCCAGTACTTC.